These T cell receptor beta chains were read from a single sample in a study of vaccination effects on CD4 cells after COVID-19. TCRdb keeps only in-frame clones here, not all; method: immunoSEQ multiplex PCR. The top ten clones hold 2.5% to 3.5% of a sample with tens of thousands of clones, around 69% of them seen once. These receptors' targets are unknown. The source material was CD4+ T cells from PBMCs cultured with HCoV-NL63 spike peptides, sampled before COVID-19 vaccination. The receptor set was obtained from a human donor who received a COVID-19 vaccine. Both conserved end residues are part of each CDR3. D genes are given only for firm matches. The size of a clone is reported for some rows only, either as once, few or many, or as a class for expanded clones.

>TRBV28|TRBJ1-2|TRBD1|few
CASSLGQGNYGYTF
TGTGCCAGCAGTTTGGGACAGGGGAACTATGGCTACACCTTC
>TRBV21-1|TRBJ2-3|.|.
CASSKAWGPLKRADTQYF
TGTGCCAGCAGCAAAGCGTGGGGCCCCCTTAAACGGGCAGATACGCAGTATTTT
>TRBV9|TRBJ1-2|TRBD1|few
CASSPDRAGYGYTF
TGTGCCAGCAGCCCTGACAGGGCCGGCTATGGCTACACCTTC
>TRBV5-8|TRBJ2-5|TRBD2|.
CASSFTLSGGAKQTQYF
TGTGCCAGCAGCTTTACCCTTAGCGGGGGGGCCAAACAGACCCAGTACTTC
>TRBV2|TRBJ2-5|TRBD2|once
CASRAGDLQETQYF
TGTGCCAGCAGAGCGGGGGACTTACAAGAGACCCAGTACTTC
>TRBV7-9|TRBJ1-2|TRBD1|few
CASSLGGQLYGYTF
TGTGCCAGCAGCTTAGGGGGACAGCTATATGGCTACACCTTC
>TRBV29-1|TRBJ1-1|.|.
CSAESTPGNTEAFF
TGCAGCGCTGAATCCACCCCCGGGAACACTGAAGCTTTCTTT
>TRBV3-1/TRBV3-2|TRBJ1-1|TRBD1|.
CASSQGRGGYTEAFF
TGTGCCAGCAGCCAAGGCAGGGGGGGGTACACTGAAGCTTTCTTT
>TRBV14|TRBJ2-3|.|.
CASGWGQGTQYF
TGTGCCAGTGGATGGGGGCAGGGTACGCAGTATTTT
>TRBV6-4|TRBJ1-2|.|.
CASSPGIDYGYTF
TGTGCCAGCAGCCCGGGGATAGACTATGGCTACACCTTC
>TRBV7-2|TRBJ1-4|.|.
CASSFDRNEKLFF
TGTGCCAGCAGCTTTGACAGGAATGAAAAACTGTTTTTT
>TRBV19|TRBJ1-1|.|.
CASSRPGLNTEAFF
TGTGCCAGTAGTCGACCAGGGCTGAACACTGAAGCTTTCTTT
>TRBV4-1|TRBJ1-1|TRBD1|.
CASSQPDRGLRNTEAFF
TGCGCCAGCAGCCAACCAGACAGGGGGCTCAGGAACACTGAAGCTTTCTTT
>TRBV28|TRBJ1-4|.|.
CASSLGTLREKLFF
TGTGCCAGCAGTTTAGGGACTTTAAGGGAAAAACTGTTTTTT
>TRBV18|TRBJ1-2|.|once
CASSAGTGGYTF
TGTGCCAGCTCAGCGGGGACGGGTGGCTACACCTTC
>TRBV4-1|TRBJ2-2|.|.
CASSLGSWGRQVNTGELFF
TGCGCCAGCAGCCTCGGCAGTTGGGGCAGGCAAGTGAACACCGGGGAGCTGTTTTTT
>TRBV24-1|TRBJ2-3|.|.
CATSVASDTQYF
TGTGCCACCAGCGTGGCCTCAGATACGCAGTATTTT
>TRBV28|TRBJ1-1|.|.
CASQYRIDRTNTEAFF
TGTGCCAGCCAGTACCGGATCGACAGGACGAACACTGAAGCTTTCTTT
>TRBV7-9|TRBJ2-5|.|.
CASSLAGGQETQYF
TGTGCCAGCAGCTTAGCGGGGGGTCAAGAGACCCAGTACTTC
>TRBV25-1|TRBJ2-5|.|.
CASSDLDKTQYF
TGTGCCAGCAGTGATTTAGATAAGACCCAGTACTTC
>TRBV4-3|TRBJ1-2|.|few
CASSQESRDSPYGYTF
TGCGCCAGCAGCCAAGAATCCAGGGACTCTCCCTATGGCTACACCTTC
>TRBV7-9|TRBJ2-3|.|.
CASSLRGHGTDTQYF
TGTGCCAGCAGCCTACGGGGGCACGGCACAGATACGCAGTATTTT
>TRBV7-8|TRBJ1-2|TRBD1|.
CASSQLGQGAEGYTF
TGTGCCAGCAGCCAACTCGGACAGGGGGCGGAGGGCTACACCTTC
>TRBV6-6|TRBJ2-5|TRBD1|.
CASRRTGDRETQYF
TGTGCCAGCAGAAGGACAGGGGATCGAGAGACCCAGTACTTC
>TRBV6-5|TRBJ1-3|.|.
CASSRSGSGNTIYF
TGTGCCAGCAGTAGGAGTGGCTCTGGAAACACCATATATTTT
>TRBV4-1|TRBJ1-1|.|.
CASSRFVPGAVNTEAFF
TGCGCCAGCAGCCGCTTTGTGCCGGGGGCGGTGAACACTGAAGCTTTCTTT
>TRBV5-1|TRBJ2-3|TRBD1|.
CASSGRDRDTDTQYF
TGCGCCAGCAGCGGCCGGGACAGAGACACAGATACGCAGTATTTT
>TRBV19|TRBJ1-4|.|few
CASSIGGHKLFF
TGTGCCAGTAGTATAGGAGGGCACAAACTGTTTTTT
>TRBV9|TRBJ1-1|.|few
CASSVADGTEAFF
TGTGCCAGCAGCGTAGCGGACGGAACTGAAGCTTTCTTT
>TRBV6-5|TRBJ1-3|.|.
CASSYEAPSSGNTIYF
TGTGCCAGCAGTTACGAGGCACCGAGCTCTGGAAACACCATATATTTT
>TRBV5-6|TRBJ2-5|TRBD2|.
CASSPGLAETQYF
TGTGCCAGCAGCCCGGGACTAGCGGAGACCCAGTACTTC
>TRBV27|TRBJ2-1|.|.
CASSLSQHTGRTLNEQFF
TGTGCCAGCAGTTTATCCCAGCACACGGGACGGACCTTGAATGAGCAGTTCTTC
>TRBV2|TRBJ2-5|TRBD1|.
CATSPTGAQETQYF
TGTGCCACCTCTCCAACAGGGGCCCAAGAGACCCAGTACTTC
>TRBV25-1|TRBJ1-6|TRBD1|.
CASRGGQGAQNSPLHF
TGTGCCAGCAGGGGGGGGCAGGGGGCGCAAAATTCACCCCTCCACTTT
>TRBV28|TRBJ1-2|.|.
CASSFGAGGANYGYTF
.
>TRBV2|TRBJ1-3|.|.
CASRQGLGGTIYF
TGTGCCAGCAGACAGGGATTAGGCGGCACCATATATTTT
>TRBV9|TRBJ1-1|.|once
CASESTASGTEAFF
TGTGCCAGCGAATCGACGGCCTCGGGCACTGAAGCTTTCTTT
>TRBV5-6|TRBJ1-2|.|.
CASSRDLYGYTF
TGTGCCAGCAGCAGGGATCTCTATGGCTACACCTTC
>TRBV6-5|TRBJ2-5|.|.
CASRSGPVQETQYF
TGTGCCAGCAGATCCGGACCCGTACAAGAGACCCAGTACTTC
>TRBV5-1|TRBJ2-6|.|.
CASSLIGVASGANVLTF
TGCGCCAGCAGCTTGATAGGCGTTGCATCTGGGGCCAACGTCCTGACTTTC
>TRBV30|TRBJ2-3|.|.
CALIAYSTDTQYF
TGTGCCCTCATAGCGTACAGCACAGATACGCAGTATTTT
>TRBV3-1/TRBV3-2|TRBJ2-2|TRBD2|.
CASSLPGLAGGPPGELFF
TGTGCCAGCAGCCTGCCGGGACTAGCGGGGGGGCCCCCCGGGGAGCTGTTTTTT
>TRBV19|TRBJ2-6|TRBD1|.
CASKRRDRGSGANVLTF
TGTGCCAGTAAACGCCGGGACAGGGGCTCTGGGGCCAACGTCCTGACTTTC
>TRBV7-2|TRBJ1-5|.|.
CASSLPYQPQHF
TGTGCCAGCAGCTTACCGTATCAGCCCCAGCATTTT
>TRBV3-1/TRBV3-2|TRBJ1-1|.|.
CASSPSLGVNTEAFF
TGTGCCAGCAGCCCCTCTTTGGGAGTGAACACTGAAGCTTTCTTT
>TRBV10-2|TRBJ1-5|.|.
CASRQYSNQPQHF
TGCGCCAGCAGACAGTATAGCAATCAGCCCCAGCATTTT
>TRBV5-1|TRBJ1-1|.|.
CASSSRGSDTEAFF
TGCGCCAGCAGCTCAAGGGGTTCTGACACTGAAGCTTTCTTT
>TRBV5-1|TRBJ2-5|.|.
CASSSTTSQETQYF
TGCGCCAGCAGCTCGACTACTTCCCAAGAGACCCAGTACTTC
>TRBV2|TRBJ1-4|.|.
CASGPDEKLFF
TGTGCCAGCGGGCCGGATGAAAAACTGTTTTTT
>TRBV5-5|TRBJ1-1|.|once
CASSFNQTPLNTEAFF
TGTGCCAGCAGCTTCAACCAGACACCCTTGAACACTGAAGCTTTCTTT